The source of this TCR beta chain is a study of control samples from healthy donors and cancer patients. The repertoire was sequenced with immunoSEQ multiplex PCR; TCRdb's copy has only in-frame clones and lacks some. Of more than 140,000 clones listed, 85% to 95% are singletons. Germline V gene data show CDR1 as KGHDR and CDR2 as SFDVKD. This CDR3 region has 18 residues. Trimming took 2 bases from V and 5 from J; bases not matched to a gene: 10. The sequence derives from a man aged 35-49 years in good health. Sequencing was performed on blood. The V and J genes are TRBV24-1 and TRBJ2-1; 11 bases are shared with TRBD2. The CDR3 region has the DNA TGTGCCACCAGTGATTCTAGCAGGGCTAGCGGGAGGAACAATGAGCAGTTCTTC. It specifies CATSDSSRASGRNNEQFF.